This T cell receptor (beta chain) was identified in a study of shared clonotypes between healthy human individuals. Study-level background: A couple of women and a few men aged 18 to 49 served as donors. Each donor contributed plates that comprised three CD4 naive, three CD4 memory, two CD8 naive and one CD8 memory.

Notes on the study in general: Sampling covered blood only; tissue repertoires likely differ.

Looked up from germline, CDR1 is MNHEY and CDR2 is SMNVEV (reference sequence). CDR3 size: 14 residues. The V segment lost 3 bases and the J segment 5 bases; nucleotides outside the gene matches: 7. A remark on this clone: Antigen: not known.

Sequencing was performed with immunoSEQ multiplex PCR; in TCRdb, only in-frame clones are kept and a portion is missing. The sample contains over 2 million clones, approximately 94% of which appear only once. The naive CD8 fraction comprised CD45RO-negative cells positively selected for CCR7 and excluded terminally differentiated effector memory CD45RA+ cells. The genes are TRBV27 and TRBJ2-7, with TRBD2 identical over 7 bases. Sequences were obtained from naive CD8+ T cells sorted from blood. This receptor was obtained from a young man in good health. The CDR3 nucleotides are TGTGCCAGCAGTTTGGGCGGGAGTCTAGACGAGCAGTACTTC. This codes for CASSLGGSLDEQYF.